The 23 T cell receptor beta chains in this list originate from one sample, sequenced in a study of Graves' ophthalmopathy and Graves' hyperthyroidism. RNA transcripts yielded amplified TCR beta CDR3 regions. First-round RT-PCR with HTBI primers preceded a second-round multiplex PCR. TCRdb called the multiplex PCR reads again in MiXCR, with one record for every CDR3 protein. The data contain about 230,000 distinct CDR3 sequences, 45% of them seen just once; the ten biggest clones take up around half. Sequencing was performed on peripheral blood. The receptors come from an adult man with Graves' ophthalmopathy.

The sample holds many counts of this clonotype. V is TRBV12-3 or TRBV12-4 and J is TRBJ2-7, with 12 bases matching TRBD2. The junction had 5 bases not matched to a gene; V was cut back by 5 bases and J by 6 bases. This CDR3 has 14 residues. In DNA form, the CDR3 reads TGTGCCAGCAGTGCGACTAGCGGGAGTCTCGAGCAGTACTTC. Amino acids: CASSATSGSLEQYF.

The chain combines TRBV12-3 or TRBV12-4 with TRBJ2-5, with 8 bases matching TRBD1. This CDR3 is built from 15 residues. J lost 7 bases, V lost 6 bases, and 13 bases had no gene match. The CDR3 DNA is TGTGCCAGCAGCTTTCGTTCAGGGGGCAGGGGGACCCAGTACTTC. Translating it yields CASSFRSGGRGTQYF.

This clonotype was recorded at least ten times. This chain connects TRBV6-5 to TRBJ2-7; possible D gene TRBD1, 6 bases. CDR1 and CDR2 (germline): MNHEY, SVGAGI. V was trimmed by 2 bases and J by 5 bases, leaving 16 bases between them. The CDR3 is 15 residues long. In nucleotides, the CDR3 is TGTGCCAGCAGTTACGGAGGCCGGGGACACGACGAGCAGTACTTC. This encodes CASSYGGRGHDEQYF.

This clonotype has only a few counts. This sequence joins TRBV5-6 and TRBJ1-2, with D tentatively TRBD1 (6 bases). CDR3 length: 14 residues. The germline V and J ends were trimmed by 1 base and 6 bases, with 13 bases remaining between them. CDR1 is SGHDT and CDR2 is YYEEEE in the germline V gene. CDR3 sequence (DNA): TGTGCCAGCAGCTTGCTCTCAGGGGATGATGGCTACACCTTC. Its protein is CASSLLSGDDGYTF.

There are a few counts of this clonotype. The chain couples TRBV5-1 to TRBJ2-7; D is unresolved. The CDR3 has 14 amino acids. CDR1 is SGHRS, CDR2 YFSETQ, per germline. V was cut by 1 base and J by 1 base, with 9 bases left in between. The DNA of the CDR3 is TGCGCCAGCAGCTTGAGGGTGGAGTCCTACGAGCAGTACTTC. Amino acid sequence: CASSLRVESYEQYF.

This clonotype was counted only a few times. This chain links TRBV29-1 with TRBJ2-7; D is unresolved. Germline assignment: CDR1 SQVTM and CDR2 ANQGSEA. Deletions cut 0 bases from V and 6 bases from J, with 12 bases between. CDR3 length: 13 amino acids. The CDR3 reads CSVEDDPGGEQYF. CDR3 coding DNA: TGCAGCGTTGAAGATGATCCCGGTGGCGAGCAGTACTTC.

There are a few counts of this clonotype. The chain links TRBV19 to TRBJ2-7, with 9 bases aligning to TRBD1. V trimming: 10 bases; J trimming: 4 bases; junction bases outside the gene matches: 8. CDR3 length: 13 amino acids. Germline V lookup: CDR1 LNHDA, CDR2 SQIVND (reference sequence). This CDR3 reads CATTGGGIYEQYF. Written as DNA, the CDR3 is TGTGCCACAACAGGGGGCGGAATTTACGAGCAGTACTTC.

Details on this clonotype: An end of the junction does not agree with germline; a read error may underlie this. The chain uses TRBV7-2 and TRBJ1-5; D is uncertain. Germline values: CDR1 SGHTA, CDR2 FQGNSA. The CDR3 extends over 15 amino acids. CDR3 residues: CAGSLGYGGSQPQHF. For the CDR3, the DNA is TGTGCCGGCAGCCTAGGGTATGGTGGGTCTCAGCCCCAGCATTTT.

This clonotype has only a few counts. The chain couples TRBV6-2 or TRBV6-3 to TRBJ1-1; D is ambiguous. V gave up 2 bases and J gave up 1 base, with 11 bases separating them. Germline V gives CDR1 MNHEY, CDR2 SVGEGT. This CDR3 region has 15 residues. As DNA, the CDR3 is TGTGCCAGCAGTTACCTGGGCTTGGGGAACACTGAAGCTTTCTTT. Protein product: CASSYLGLGNTEAFF.

The CDR3 DNA sequence: TGCAGTGCTAGAGTCGTCGGTGGCACTGAAGCTTTCTTT. This translates into CSARVVGGTEAFF. The chain couples TRBV20-1 to TRBJ1-1; D ambiguous. V gave up 1 base and J gave up 4 bases, with 10 bases separating them. This CDR3 is 13 amino acids long. Germline CDR1 and CDR2: DFQATT and SNEGSKA (reference sequence).

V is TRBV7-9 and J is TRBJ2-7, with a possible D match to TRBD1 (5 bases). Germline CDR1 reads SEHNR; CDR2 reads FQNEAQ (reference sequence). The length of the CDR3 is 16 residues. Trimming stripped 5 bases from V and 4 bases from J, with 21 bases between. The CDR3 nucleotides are TGTGCCAGCAGCCCAAAGGAAGGCAGGGTAACATACGAGCAGTACTTC. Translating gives CASSPKEGRVTYEQYF. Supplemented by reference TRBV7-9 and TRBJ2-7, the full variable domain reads DTGVSQNPRHKITKRGQNVTFRCDPISEHNRLYWYRQTLGQGPEFLTYFQNEAQLEKSRLLSDRFSAERPKGSFSTLEIQRTEQGDSAMYLCASSPKEGRVTYEQYFGPGTRLTVT.

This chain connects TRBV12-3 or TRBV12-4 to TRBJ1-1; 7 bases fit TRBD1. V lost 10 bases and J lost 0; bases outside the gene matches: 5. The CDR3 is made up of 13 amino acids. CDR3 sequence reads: CATSGQMNTEAFF. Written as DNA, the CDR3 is TGTGCCACCTCGGGACAGATGAACACTGAAGCTTTCTTT.

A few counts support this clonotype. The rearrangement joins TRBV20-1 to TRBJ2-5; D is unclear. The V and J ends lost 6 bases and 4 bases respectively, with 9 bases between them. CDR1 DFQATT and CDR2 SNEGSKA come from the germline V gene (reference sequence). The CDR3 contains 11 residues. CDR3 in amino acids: CSAGKPETQYF. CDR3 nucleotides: TGCAGTGCGGGGAAGCCAGAGACCCAGTACTTC.

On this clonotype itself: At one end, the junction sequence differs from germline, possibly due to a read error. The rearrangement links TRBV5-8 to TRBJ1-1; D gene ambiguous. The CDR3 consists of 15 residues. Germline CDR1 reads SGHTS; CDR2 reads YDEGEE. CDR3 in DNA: TGCGCCAGCAGTTACGGAGACATCCCCAACACTGAAGCTTTCTTT. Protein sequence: CASSYGDIPNTEAFF.

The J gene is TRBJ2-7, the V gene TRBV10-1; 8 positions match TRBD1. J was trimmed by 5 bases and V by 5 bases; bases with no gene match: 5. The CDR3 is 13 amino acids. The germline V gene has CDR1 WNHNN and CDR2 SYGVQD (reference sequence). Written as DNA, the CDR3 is TGCGCCAGCAGTTCAGGGGGCCGCAACGAGCAGTACTTC. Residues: CASSSGGRNEQYF.

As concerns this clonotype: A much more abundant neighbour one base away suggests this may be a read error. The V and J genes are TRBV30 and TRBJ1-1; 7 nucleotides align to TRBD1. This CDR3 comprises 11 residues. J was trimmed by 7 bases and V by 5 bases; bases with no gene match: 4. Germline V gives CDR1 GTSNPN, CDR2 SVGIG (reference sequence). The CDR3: CAWFTGVEAFF. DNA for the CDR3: TGTGCCTGGTTCACAGGGGTTGAAGCTTTCTTT.

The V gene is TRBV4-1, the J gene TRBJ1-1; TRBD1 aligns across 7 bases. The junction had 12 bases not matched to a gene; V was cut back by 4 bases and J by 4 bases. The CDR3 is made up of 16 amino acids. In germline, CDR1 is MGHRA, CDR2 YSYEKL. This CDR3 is CASSLGVGGSGTEAFF. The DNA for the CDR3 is TGCGCCAGCAGCCTGGGGGTAGGGGGCAGCGGCACTGAAGCTTTCTTT.

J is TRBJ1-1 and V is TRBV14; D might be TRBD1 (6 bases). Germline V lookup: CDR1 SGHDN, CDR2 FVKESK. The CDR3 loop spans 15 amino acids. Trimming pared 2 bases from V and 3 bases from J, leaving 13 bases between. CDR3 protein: CASSQPDRKHTEAFF. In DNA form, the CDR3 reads TGTGCCAGCAGCCAACCCGACAGGAAGCACACTGAAGCTTTCTTT.

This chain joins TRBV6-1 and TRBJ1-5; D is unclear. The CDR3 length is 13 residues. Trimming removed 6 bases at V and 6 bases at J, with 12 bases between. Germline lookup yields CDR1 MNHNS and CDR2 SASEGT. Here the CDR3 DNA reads TGTGCCAGCAGAGCCTGGGCCAGTCAGCCCCAGCATTTT. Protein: CASRAWASQPQHF.

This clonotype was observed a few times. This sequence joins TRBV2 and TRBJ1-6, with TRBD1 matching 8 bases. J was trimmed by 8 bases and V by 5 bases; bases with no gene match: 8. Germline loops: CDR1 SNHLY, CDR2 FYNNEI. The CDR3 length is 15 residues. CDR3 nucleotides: TGTGCCAGCAGTCCGAGGACAGGGCGTTATTCACCCCTCCACTTT. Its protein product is CASSPRTGRYSPLHF. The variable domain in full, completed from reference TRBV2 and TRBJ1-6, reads EPEVTQTPSHQVTQMGQEVILRCVPISNHLYFYWYRQILGQKVEFLVSFYNNEISEKSEIFDDQFSVERPDGSNFTLKIRSTKLEDSAMYFCASSPRTGRYSPLHFGNGTRLTVT.

For the CDR3, the DNA is TGCGCCAGCAGTGCGGCAGGGGGATCCTACGAGCAGTACTTC. It is translated as CASSAAGGSYEQYF. This chain connects TRBV5-1 to TRBJ2-7, with 7 bases matching TRBD1. Germline values: CDR1 SGHRS, CDR2 YFSETQ. CDR3 length: 14 amino acids. V dropped 5 bases and J dropped 1; count of bases not matched to a gene: 6.

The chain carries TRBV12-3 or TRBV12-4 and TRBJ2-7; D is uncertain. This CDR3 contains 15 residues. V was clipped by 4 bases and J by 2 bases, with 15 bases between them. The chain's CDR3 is CASSYSIPVTYEQYF. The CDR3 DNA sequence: TGTGCCAGCAGTTACTCGATTCCCGTGACCTACGAGCAGTACTTC.

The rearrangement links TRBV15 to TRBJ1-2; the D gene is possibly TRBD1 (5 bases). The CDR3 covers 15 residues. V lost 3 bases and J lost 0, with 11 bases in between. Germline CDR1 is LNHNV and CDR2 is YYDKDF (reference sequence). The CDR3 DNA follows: TGTGCCACCAGCAGGGGGACGGGGTCTAACTATGGCTACACCTTC. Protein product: CATSRGTGSNYGYTF.